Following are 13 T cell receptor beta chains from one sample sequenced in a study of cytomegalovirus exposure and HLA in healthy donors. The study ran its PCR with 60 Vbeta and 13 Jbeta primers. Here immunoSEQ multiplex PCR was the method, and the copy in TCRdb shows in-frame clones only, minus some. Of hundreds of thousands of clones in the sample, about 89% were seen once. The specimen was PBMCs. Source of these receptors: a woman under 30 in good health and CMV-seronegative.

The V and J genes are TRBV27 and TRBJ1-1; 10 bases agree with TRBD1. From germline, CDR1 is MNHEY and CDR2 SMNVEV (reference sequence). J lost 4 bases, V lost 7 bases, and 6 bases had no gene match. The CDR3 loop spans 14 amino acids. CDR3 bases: TGTGCCAGCACCCGGACAGGGGGGGGCACTGAAGCTTTCTTT. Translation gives CASTRTGGGTEAFF.

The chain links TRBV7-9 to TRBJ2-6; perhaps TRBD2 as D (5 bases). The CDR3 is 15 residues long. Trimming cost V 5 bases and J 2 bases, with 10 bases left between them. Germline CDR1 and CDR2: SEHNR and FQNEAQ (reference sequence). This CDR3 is CASSLEVPGANVLTF. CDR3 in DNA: TGTGCCAGCAGCCTGGAGGTCCCTGGGGCCAACGTCCTGACTTTC.

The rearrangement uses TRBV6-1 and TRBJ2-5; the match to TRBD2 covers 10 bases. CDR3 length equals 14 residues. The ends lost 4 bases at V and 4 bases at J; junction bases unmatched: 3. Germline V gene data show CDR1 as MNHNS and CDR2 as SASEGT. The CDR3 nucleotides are TGTGCCAGCAGTGCAGCGGGAGGGCCAGAGACCCAGTACTTC. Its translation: CASSAAGGPETQYF.

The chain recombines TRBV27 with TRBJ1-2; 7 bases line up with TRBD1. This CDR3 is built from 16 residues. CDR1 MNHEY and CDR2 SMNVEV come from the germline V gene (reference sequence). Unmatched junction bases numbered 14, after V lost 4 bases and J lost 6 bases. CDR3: CASSYPRDRGPNGYTF. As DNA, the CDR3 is TGTGCCAGCAGTTACCCCCGGGACAGAGGACCCAATGGCTACACCTTC.

Here the CDR3 reads CASSPTTGGMDGYTF. CDR3 DNA sequence: TGTGCCAGCTCACCAACAACAGGGGGGATGGATGGCTACACCTTC. The genes are TRBV18 and TRBJ1-2; 8 bases map to TRBD1. The length of the CDR3 is 15 residues. The J segment lost 6 bases and the V segment lost 2 bases, leaving 8 bases of the junction unmatched. Germline assignment: CDR1 KGHSH and CDR2 LQKENI.

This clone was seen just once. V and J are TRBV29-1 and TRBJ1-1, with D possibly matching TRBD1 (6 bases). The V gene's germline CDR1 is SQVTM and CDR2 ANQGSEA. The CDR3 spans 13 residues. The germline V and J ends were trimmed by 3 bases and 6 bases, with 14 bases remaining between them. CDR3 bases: TGCAGCGTTGATGGGGGCCGCGTCCCTGAAGCTTTCTTT. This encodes CSVDGGRVPEAFF.

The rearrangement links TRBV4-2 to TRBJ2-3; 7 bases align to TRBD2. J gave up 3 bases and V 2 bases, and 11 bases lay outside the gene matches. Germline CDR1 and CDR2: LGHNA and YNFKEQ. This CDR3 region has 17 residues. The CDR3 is CASSQSQWTRLTDTQYF. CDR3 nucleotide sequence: TGTGCCAGCAGCCAAAGTCAATGGACTAGACTGACAGATACGCAGTATTTT.

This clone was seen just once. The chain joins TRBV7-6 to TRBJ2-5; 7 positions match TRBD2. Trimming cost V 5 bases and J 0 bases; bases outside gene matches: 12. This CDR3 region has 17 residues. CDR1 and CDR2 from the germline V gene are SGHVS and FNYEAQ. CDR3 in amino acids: CASSLQPREGNQETQYF. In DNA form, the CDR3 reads TGTGCCAGCAGCCTACAACCCAGGGAGGGCAACCAAGAGACCCAGTACTTC.

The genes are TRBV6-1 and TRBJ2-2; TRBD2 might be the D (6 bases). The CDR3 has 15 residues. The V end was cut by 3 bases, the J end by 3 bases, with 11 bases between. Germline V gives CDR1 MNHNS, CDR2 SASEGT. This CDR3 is CASSDGTQDTGELFF. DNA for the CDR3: TGTGCCAGCAGTGACGGGACTCAAGACACCGGGGAGCTGTTTTTT.

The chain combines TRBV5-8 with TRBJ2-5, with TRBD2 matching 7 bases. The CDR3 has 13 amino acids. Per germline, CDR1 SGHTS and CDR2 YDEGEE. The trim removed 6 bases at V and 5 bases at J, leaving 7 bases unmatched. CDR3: CASTSGTVETQYF. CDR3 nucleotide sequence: TGTGCCAGCACAAGCGGGACGGTGGAGACCCAGTACTTC. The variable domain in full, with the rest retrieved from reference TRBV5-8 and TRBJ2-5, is EAGVTQSPTHLIKTRGQQATLRCSPISGHTSVYWYQQALGLGLQFLLWYDEGEERNRGNFPPRFSGRQFPNYSSELNVNALELEDSALYLCASTSGTVETQYFGPGTRLLVL.

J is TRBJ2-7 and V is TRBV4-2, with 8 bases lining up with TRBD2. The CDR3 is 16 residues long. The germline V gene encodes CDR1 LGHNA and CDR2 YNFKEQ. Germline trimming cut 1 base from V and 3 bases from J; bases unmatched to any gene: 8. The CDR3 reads CASSQAELAGRYEQYF. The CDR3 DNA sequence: TGTGCCAGCAGCCAAGCTGAGCTAGCGGGTCGCTACGAGCAGTACTTC.

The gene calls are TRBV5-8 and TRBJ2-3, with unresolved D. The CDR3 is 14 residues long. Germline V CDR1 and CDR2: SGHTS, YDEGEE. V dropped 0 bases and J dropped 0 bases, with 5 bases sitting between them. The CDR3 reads CASSLGQSTDTQYF. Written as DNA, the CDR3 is TGTGCCAGCAGCTTGGGACAAAGCACAGATACGCAGTATTTT.

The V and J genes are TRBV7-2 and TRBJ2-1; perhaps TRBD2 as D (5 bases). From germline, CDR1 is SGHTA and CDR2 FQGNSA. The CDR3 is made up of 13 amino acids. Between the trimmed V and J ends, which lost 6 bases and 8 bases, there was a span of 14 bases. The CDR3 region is CASSLLVTDEQFF. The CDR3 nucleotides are TGTGCCAGCAGTCTACTAGTGACGGATGAGCAGTTCTTC.